Presented here are 23 T cell receptor beta chains from one specimen sequenced in a study of blood T cell repertoires in COVID-19 (dated by TCRdb to the early 2020s). Libraries came from the immunoSEQ multiplex PCR assay. Imported from immuneACCESS, the table was reduced by TCRdb to in-frame sequences with V and J called. These copies leave out some clones; in studies compared against another copy, an unresolved V gene accounts for under half, and the cause of the remainder is not known. The sample has around 270,000 clones on record, around 89% of them singletons. Jointly, the top ten make up 4.6% of the sample. Material: peripheral blood. The receptors stem from a man aged 40-49 years with acute or convalescent COVID-19.

A remark on this clone: Other DNA sequences in the sample encode the same CDR3. The V call is TRBV5-4, the J call TRBJ1-1, with D hard to call. The CDR3 totals 15 residues. Trimming took off 0 bases at V and 0 bases at J, with 9 bases between the two ends. From germline, CDR1 is SGHNT and CDR2 YYREEE (reference sequence). This CDR3 is CASSLGGNMNTEAFF. DNA for the CDR3: TGTGCCAGCAGCTTGGGAGGGAACATGAACACTGAAGCTTTCTTT.

This sequence joins TRBV9 and TRBJ2-3; the D gene is possibly TRBD1 (7 bases). This CDR3 has 15 residues. V lost 1 base, J lost 2 bases, and 11 bases lay in between. Germline values: CDR1 SGDLS, CDR2 YYNGEE. CDR3 nucleotide sequence: TGTGCCAGCAGCGTACAGGGGGGACTCACAGATACGCAGTATTTT. It codes for CASSVQGGLTDTQYF.

CDR3 protein: CAISERQGAGGGTQYF. The DNA for the CDR3 is TGTGCCATCAGTGAGAGACAGGGGGCCGGTGGTGGGACCCAGTACTTC. V gene TRBV10-3 combines with J gene TRBJ2-5; 10 bases align to TRBD1. Germline CDR1 ENHRY, CDR2 SYGVKD. With 2 bases clipped from V and 7 bases from J, the junction kept 10 bases outside the gene matches. The CDR3 loop spans 16 amino acids.

The genes are TRBV2 and TRBJ1-2, with 8 bases fitting TRBD1. V was clipped by 4 bases and J by 9 bases; unmatched bases: 10. The CDR3 runs to 14 residues. Germline values: CDR1 SNHLY, CDR2 FYNNEI. CDR3 residues: CASSARTGLSRYTF. CDR3 DNA: TGTGCCAGCAGTGCCCGGACAGGGCTTTCCCGCTACACCTTC.

The genes are TRBV5-4 and TRBJ1-1; D remains unclear. Germline V CDR1 and CDR2: SGHNT, YYREEE (reference sequence). Trimming took 3 bases from V and 2 from J, leaving 11 bases between them. The CDR3 sequence is 14 residues long. The CDR3 bases are TGTGCCAGCAGCTCCCGGGATTTTAACACTGAAGCTTTCTTT. Its translation: CASSSRDFNTEAFF.

The chain employs TRBV6-5 and TRBJ1-2; D possibly corresponds to TRBD1 (6 bases). The CDR3 is made up of 13 amino acids. Germline CDR1 is MNHEY and CDR2 is SVGAGI. V shed 7 bases and J shed 6 bases, with 15 bases lying between them. CDR3 sequence reads: CASNLRGTNGYTF. The CDR3 DNA follows: TGTGCCAGCAACCTCAGGGGTACAAATGGCTACACCTTC.

The chain couples TRBV9 to TRBJ1-2, with D possibly being TRBD1 (5 bases). The CDR3 totals 14 residues. The germline V gene encodes CDR1 SGDLS and CDR2 YYNGEE. Between the trimmed V and J ends, which lost 4 bases and 1 base, there was a span of 11 bases. This CDR3 is CASSLARDNYGYTF. The DNA for the CDR3 is TGTGCCAGCAGCCTTGCCAGGGATAACTATGGCTACACCTTC.

This clone was observed a few times. This chain connects TRBV27 to TRBJ1-6; D uncertain. Germline CDR1 reads MNHEY; CDR2 reads SMNVEV (reference sequence). V gave up 3 bases and J gave up 19 bases, with 19 bases separating them. The CDR3 runs to 13 residues. The CDR3 sequence is CASSLVETEVGHF. CDR3 bases: TGTGCCAGCAGTTTGGTGGAGACGGAGGTAGGACACTTT.

The chain couples TRBV10-1 to TRBJ2-7; 8 nucleotides line up with TRBD1. This CDR3 region has 13 residues. Losses at the gene ends were 5 bases for V and 6 bases for J; bases not matched to a gene: 6. CDR1 and CDR2 from the germline V gene are WNHNN and SYGVQD (reference sequence). The CDR3 sequence is CASSLTGASEQYF. The CDR3 DNA sequence: TGCGCCAGCAGTCTGACAGGGGCCAGCGAGCAGTACTTC.

The rearrangement links TRBV3-1 (or the pseudogene TRBV3-2) to TRBJ1-6; D may be TRBD1 (6 bases). The V end lost 6 bases, the J end lost 3 bases, and 9 bases lay between the germline ends. The germline gives CDR1 LGHDT, CDR2 YNNKEL (reference sequence). This CDR3 comprises 14 residues. The CDR3 DNA follows: TGTGCCAGCAGTTCACAGGGCTATAATTCACCCCTCCACTTT. Its translation is CASSSQGYNSPLHF.

As for this clone: Other nucleotide sequences in the sample specify the same CDR3. The chain has TRBV3-1 (or the pseudogene TRBV3-2) and TRBJ1-2; D might be TRBD1 (6 bases). Trimming took off 9 bases at V and 8 bases at J, with 16 bases between the two ends. The germline CDR1 and CDR2 sequences are LGHDT and YNNKEL (reference sequence). This CDR3 contains 12 residues. The CDR3 DNA follows: TGTGCCAGTACCCTGGGGGGGGCAGGCTACACCTTC. Translated: CASTLGGAGYTF.

V and J are TRBV11-3 and TRBJ2-1; 9 nucleotides match TRBD2. V shed 4 bases, J shed 6 bases, and the junction held 7 bases outside the gene matches. The CDR3 is 15 amino acids. The germline CDR1 and CDR2 sequences are SGHNT and YENEEA. CDR3 DNA sequence: TGTGCCAGCAGCTCGGCGGGGGGGGGTTCCAATGAGCAGTTCTTC. This codes for CASSSAGGGSNEQFF.

The J gene is TRBJ2-7, the V gene TRBV27; D might be TRBD1 (6 bases). The CDR3 consists of 11 residues. V was cut by 7 bases and J by 5 bases, with 9 bases left in between. CDR1 MNHEY and CDR2 SMNVEV come from the germline V gene (reference sequence). The CDR3 DNA reads TGTGCCAGCATTACAGGGAACGAGCAGTACTTC. This sequence encodes CASITGNEQYF.

This chain connects TRBV19 to TRBJ1-6; D is uncertain. This CDR3 contains 12 residues. Germline assignment: CDR1 LNHDA and CDR2 SQIVND (reference sequence). V was trimmed by 3 bases and J by 10 bases, leaving 7 bases between them. The CDR3 DNA sequence: TGTGCCAGTAGTATGGCGGGGTCACCCCTCCACTTT. Translating gives CASSMAGSPLHF. Looking up the rest from reference TRBV19 and TRBJ1-6 gives the full variable domain: DGGITQSPKYLFRKEGQNVTLSCEQNLNHDAMYWYRQDPGQGLRLIYYSQIVNDFQKGDIAEGYSVSREKKESFPLTVTSAQKNPTAFYLCASSMAGSPLHFGNGTRLTVT.

This chain joins TRBV10-3 and TRBJ2-3; TRBD2 aligns across 8 bases. V lost 0 bases to trimming and J lost 2 bases; unmatched junction nucleotides: 10. The length of the CDR3 is 18 residues. Germline V gene lookup returns CDR1 ENHRY and CDR2 SYGVKD. CDR3 nucleotide sequence: TGTGCCATCAGTGAGTCGAAGCTCGGACTAGCAGTCACAGATACGCAGTATTTT. Protein product: CAISESKLGLAVTDTQYF.

The gene calls are TRBV5-8 and TRBJ1-2, with a possible D match to TRBD1 (5 bases). CDR3 length: 15 amino acids. Trimming took off 1 base at V and 2 bases at J, with 12 bases between the two ends. Germline V lookup: CDR1 SGHTS, CDR2 YDEGEE. CDR3 sequence: CASSLRGNINYGYTF. CDR3 sequence (DNA): TGTGCCAGCAGCTTGAGGGGAAACATCAACTATGGCTACACCTTC.

This clone was counted only a few times. This sequence joins TRBV19 and TRBJ2-1, with D hard to call. V lost 3 bases and J lost 2, with 8 bases in between. Germline V lookup: CDR1 LNHDA, CDR2 SQIVND (reference sequence). There are 14 residues in the CDR3. The DNA for the CDR3 is TGTGCCAGTAGTATGGGCCGGACCTACAATGAGCAGTTCTTC. Protein product: CASSMGRTYNEQFF.

J is TRBJ2-7 and V is TRBV11-2; possible D gene TRBD1, 6 bases. V was cut by 8 bases and J by 5 bases, with 13 bases left in between. In germline, CDR1 is SGHAT, CDR2 FQNNGV. The CDR3 is 12 amino acids. CDR3 sequence: CASGQGHNEQYF. The CDR3 nucleotides read TGTGCCAGCGGCCAGGGGCACAACGAGCAGTACTTC.

The sample holds one count of this clone. This chain links TRBV10-3 with TRBJ1-5; no clear D gene. Trimming took off 0 bases at V and 7 bases at J, with 10 bases between the two ends. This CDR3 comprises 14 residues. Germline CDR1 reads ENHRY; CDR2 reads SYGVKD. The CDR3 sequence is CAISESSDLQPQHF. In DNA form, the CDR3 reads TGTGCCATCAGTGAGTCGTCCGACTTGCAGCCCCAGCATTTT.

V usage is TRBV7-2 and J usage is TRBJ2-3; D is perhaps TRBD2 (5 bases). The CDR3 consists of 15 residues. The germline V gene encodes CDR1 SGHTA and CDR2 FQGNSA. V gave up 1 base and J gave up 6 bases, with 14 bases separating them. Here the CDR3 DNA reads TGTGCCAGCAGCTTAGTATCTGTACTAGGGGATACGCAGTATTTT. Amino acid sequence: CASSLVSVLGDTQYF. Together with reference TRBV7-2 and TRBJ2-3, the CDR3 gives the full variable domain: GAGVSQSPSNKVTEKGKDVELRCDPISGHTALYWYRQSLGQGLEFLIYFQGNSAPDKSGLPSDRFSAERTGGSVSTLTIQRTQQEDSAVYLCASSLVSVLGDTQYFGPGTRLTVL.

As to this clone: The sample carries other DNA sequences with the same CDR3. The chain combines TRBV7-3 with TRBJ1-2; 9 bases line up with TRBD1. The germline V gene encodes CDR1 SGHTA and CDR2 FQGTGA. There are 13 residues in the CDR3. The V segment lost 3 bases and the J segment 4 bases; nucleotides outside the gene matches: 0. CDR3 sequence: CASSLGQGYGYTF. As DNA, the CDR3 is TGTGCCAGCAGCTTGGGACAGGGCTATGGCTACACCTTC.

This chain joins TRBV10-2 and TRBJ2-3, with 15 bases matching TRBD2. Germline lookup yields CDR1 WSHSY and CDR2 SAAADI. The CDR3 is 18 residues long. After removal of 3 bases from V and 0 bases from J, the junction contained 4 bases not matched to a gene. In DNA, the CDR3 is TGCGCCAGCAGTGACGGGACTAGCGGGGGGTTTAGCACAGATACGCAGTATTTT. It is translated as CASSDGTSGGFSTDTQYF.

V is TRBV2 and J is TRBJ1-1; no clear D gene. The CDR3 spans 13 residues. Trimming removed 5 bases at V and 3 bases at J, with 10 bases between. Looked up from germline, CDR1 is SNHLY and CDR2 is FYNNEI. DNA of the CDR3: TGTGCCAGCAGTAAAGTAGTGGACACTGAAGCTTTCTTT. Translated: CASSKVVDTEAFF.